This T cell receptor beta chain emerged from a study of CD8+ T cells in alopecia areata. Study summary: Oral tofacitinib (5 to 10 mg twice daily) was administered to treated patients.

Reverse transcribed after extraction, RNA yielded cDNA as the sequencing template. TCRdb keeps only in-frame clones here, not all; method: immunoSEQ multiplex PCR. Of 120,000 or so clones listed, over 60% are singletons. The CDR3 extends over 16 amino acids. The germline V gene has CDR1 ENHRY and CDR2 SYGVKD. Trimming shortened V by 1 base and J by 3 bases, and 15 bases separated the two germline ends. Treatment meaning: oral pan-JAK inhibitor, 5-10 mg twice daily. PBMCs served as the source from which CD4+ and CD8+ T cells were sorted. The sample here was CD4+ T cells sorted from blood, taken at week 4, from a patient treated with tofacitinib. V gene TRBV10-3 combines with J gene TRBJ1-1; tentatively, D is TRBD1 (5 bases). The receptor's source is a human donor with alopecia areata. The CDR3 protein is CAISEFDFPGDTEAFF. The CDR3 region has the DNA TGTGCCATCAGTGAGTTCGACTTCCCGGGGGACACTGAAGCTTTCTTT.